This passage covers 20 T cell receptor beta chains from one sample sequenced in a study of blood T cell repertoires in COVID-19. TCRdb's copy holds only in-frame clones and misses some; the assay was immunoSEQ multiplex PCR. The data contain about 75,000 clones, 90% of them singletons. The specimen was peripheral blood. These receptors all come from a human donor in a cohort sampled during active COVID-19.

This chain connects TRBV6-2 or TRBV6-3 to TRBJ2-3; D might be TRBD2 (5 bases). V lost 5 bases to trimming and J lost 4 bases, with 10 bases between them. Germline V gene sequence: CDR1 MNHEY, CDR2 SVGEGT. The CDR3 is 13 amino acids. The DNA of the CDR3 is TGTGCCAGCAGTGGCACGGGGTCAGATACGCAGTATTTT. Protein product: CASSGTGSDTQYF.

V gene TRBV11-1 combines with J gene TRBJ2-7, with D possibly matching TRBD2 (5 bases). This CDR3 has 14 amino acids. The V end lost 5 bases, the J end lost 0 bases, and 11 bases lay between the germline ends. Per the germline V gene, CDR1 is SGHAT and CDR2 is FQDESV (reference sequence). This chain's CDR3 is CASSQRAGSYEQYF. The CDR3 nucleotides are TGTGCCAGCAGCCAGAGGGCCGGCTCCTACGAGCAGTACTTC. Variable domain in full (rest from reference TRBV11-1 and TRBJ2-7): EAEVAQSPRYKITEKSQAVAFWCDPISGHATLYWYRQILGQGPELLVQFQDESVVDDSQLPKDRFSAERLKGVDSTLKIQPAELGDSAMYLCASSQRAGSYEQYFGPGTRLTVT.

The V and J genes are TRBV6-6 and TRBJ1-1; D might be TRBD1 (6 bases). The ends were cut back, 0 bases at V and 3 bases at J, with 14 bases in the middle. Germline V gene data show CDR1 as MNHNY and CDR2 as SVGAGI (reference sequence). The CDR3 covers 16 residues. In DNA, the CDR3 is TGTGCCAGCAGTTACTCGGCAGCGCCAGGGGACACTGAAGCTTTCTTT. Translation: CASSYSAAPGDTEAFF.

In this sample, this clone turned up a few times. The chain carries TRBV5-6 and TRBJ1-5; 8 bases align to TRBD1. CDR3 length: 16 residues. Trimming removed 4 bases from V and 4 bases from J; junction bases left unmatched: 10. Germline assignment: CDR1 SGHDT and CDR2 YYEEEE. The CDR3 coding sequence is TGTGCCAGCAGCACACACGGACAGGGAGGAAATCAGCCCCAGCATTTT. Amino acid sequence: CASSTHGQGGNQPQHF. The complete variable domain, with remaining parts taken from reference TRBV5-6 and TRBJ1-5, reads DAGVTQSPTHLIKTRGQQVTLRCSPKSGHDTVSWYQQALGQGPQFIFQYYEEEERQRGNFPDRFSGHQFPNYSSELNVNALLLGDSALYLCASSTHGQGGNQPQHFGDGTRLSIL.

The chain recombines TRBV7-2 with TRBJ1-1; D not certain. CDR3 length equals 15 residues. V was pared by 5 bases and J by 11 bases, with 24 bases between. Germline V gene data show CDR1 as SGHTA and CDR2 as FQGNSA. The DNA for the CDR3 is TGTGCCAGCAGCCAAACCTCCACCTCCGGGTTTTCGGCTTTCTTT. Amino acids: CASSQTSTSGFSAFF.

The chain carries TRBV24-1 and TRBJ1-2; the match to TRBD1 covers 10 bases. J lost 5 bases, V lost 2 bases, and 7 bases had no gene match. The CDR3 totals 16 residues. Germline CDR1 KGHDR, CDR2 SFDVKD. CDR3 in amino acids: CATSDSSKGQGYGYTF. The DNA of the CDR3 is TGTGCCACCAGTGATTCATCAAAGGGACAGGGGTATGGCTACACCTTC.

The chain couples TRBV7-8 to TRBJ1-1; tentative D call: TRBD1 (6 bases). The CDR3 extends over 17 amino acids. Trimming stripped 3 bases from V and 1 base from J, with 18 bases between. The germline V gene encodes CDR1 SGHVS and CDR2 FQNEAQ. CDR3 in DNA: TGTGCCAGCAGCTTTAGGGTGGGGGCTTCGGGGAACACTGAAGCTTTCTTT. Translation gives CASSFRVGASGNTEAFF. Drawing the rest from reference TRBV7-8 and TRBJ1-1, the complete variable domain is GAGVSQSPRYKVAKRGQDVALRCDPISGHVSLFWYQQALGQGPEFLTYFQNEAQLDKSGLPSDRFFAERPEGSVSTLKIQRTQQEDSAVYLCASSFRVGASGNTEAFFGQGTRLTVV.

The genes are TRBV4-1 and TRBJ2-2, with D possibly TRBD2 on 5 matching bases. CDR1 and CDR2 (germline): MGHRA, YSYEKL. V gave up 2 bases and J gave up 6 bases, with 16 bases separating them. The CDR3 covers 16 residues. The CDR3 DNA reads TGCGCCAGCAGCCAACAGTGGCGGGCAGCCCCCGGGGAGCTGTTTTTT. Translation: CASSQQWRAAPGELFF.

The gene calls are TRBV7-9 and TRBJ2-2, with a weak D call TRBD2 (5 bases). The V gene lost 6 bases and the J gene lost 0 bases, with 14 bases spanning the gap. Per the germline V gene, CDR1 is SEHNR and CDR2 is FQNEAQ (reference sequence). This CDR3 region has 16 residues. CDR3: CASRHPPGTNTGELFF. DNA of the CDR3: TGTGCCAGCAGACACCCGCCGGGAACGAACACCGGGGAGCTGTTTTTT.

The chain employs TRBV7-9 and TRBJ1-6, with D tentatively TRBD1 (6 bases). Germline CDR1 reads SEHNR; CDR2 reads FQNEAQ (reference sequence). The CDR3 is 15 residues long. Between the trimmed V and J ends, which lost 1 base and 5 bases, there was a span of 9 bases. CDR3 bases: TGTGCCAGCAGCTTAGACCACAGGGATAATTCACCCCTCCACTTT. Translation: CASSLDHRDNSPLHF.

The V call is TRBV6-5, the J call TRBJ2-5, with D uncertain. Germline V gene data show CDR1 as MNHEY and CDR2 as SVGAGI. CDR3 length: 12 residues. Trimming pared 8 bases from V and 2 bases from J, leaving 9 bases between. The CDR3 protein is CASYMRQETQYF. The CDR3 region has the DNA TGTGCCAGCTATATGAGACAAGAGACCCAGTACTTC.

The CDR3 sequence: CASSLWGEGEKLFF. The CDR3 nucleotides read TGTGCCAGCAGTTTATGGGGGGAGGGCGAAAAACTGTTTTTT. The genes are TRBV28 and TRBJ1-4, with D perhaps TRBD1 (5 bases). From germline, CDR1 is MDHEN and CDR2 SYDVKM. The germline V and J ends were trimmed by 0 bases and 8 bases, with 10 bases remaining between them. The CDR3 is 14 residues long.

V gene TRBV19 combines with J gene TRBJ1-4; possible D gene TRBD1, 6 bases. V was pared by 6 bases and J by 8 bases, with 10 bases between. Per the germline V gene, CDR1 is LNHDA and CDR2 is SQIVND (reference sequence). The CDR3 is 12 residues long. The DNA for the CDR3 is TGTGCCAGTAGGTACAGGGACGAAAAACTGTTTTTT. Amino acids: CASRYRDEKLFF.

The chain employs TRBV7-9 and TRBJ2-7, with D hard to call. Germline V gene data show CDR1 as SEHNR and CDR2 as FQNEAQ (reference sequence). Trimming stripped 3 bases from V and 2 bases from J, with 8 bases between. This CDR3 contains 13 residues. CDR3 region: CASSFTVTYEQYF. The CDR3, as DNA: TGTGCCAGCAGCTTCACTGTCACCTACGAGCAGTACTTC.

The rearrangement joins TRBV5-1 to TRBJ2-7, with a possible D match to TRBD2 (6 bases). Germline assignment: CDR1 SGHRS and CDR2 YFSETQ. The CDR3 has 15 amino acids. V gave up 0 bases and J gave up 3 bases, with 13 bases separating them. For the CDR3, the DNA is TGCGCCAGCAGCTTGGGCCAGGAGGGCTTCTACGAGCAGTACTTC. Translating gives CASSLGQEGFYEQYF.

The V and J genes are TRBV10-2 and TRBJ2-1; TRBD1 might be the D (6 bases). Trimming stripped 8 bases from V and 6 bases from J, with 17 bases between. The CDR3 has 14 amino acids. The germline CDR1 and CDR2 sequences are WSHSY and SAAADI. For the CDR3, the DNA is TGCGCCAGCTACCACATGGGGGCGAGCAATGAGCAGTTCTTC. It specifies CASYHMGASNEQFF.

The sample holds a few counts of this clone. The rearrangement links TRBV10-3 to TRBJ1-1; 8 bases line up with TRBD1. The germline V gene encodes CDR1 ENHRY and CDR2 SYGVKD. With V trimmed by 8 bases and J by 2 bases, 4 bases remained unmatched. The CDR3 sequence is 13 residues long. The CDR3: CAIRRGPNTEAFF. The CDR3 DNA follows: TGTGCCATCCGCAGGGGGCCTAACACTGAAGCTTTCTTT.

The genes are TRBV5-4 and TRBJ2-7; 10 bases line up with TRBD2. The V and J ends lost 1 base and 2 bases, in that order; junction bases with no gene match: 0. Germline-derived CDR1 and CDR2 are SGHNT and YYREEE (reference sequence). The CDR3 consists of 14 residues. CDR3 sequence (DNA): TGTGCCAGCAGCTTGAGCGGGGGGGCCTACGAGCAGTACTTC. This sequence encodes CASSLSGGAYEQYF.

DNA for the CDR3: TGTGCCAGCTCGCGGCAGAACACTGAAGCTTTCTTT. Residues: CASSRQNTEAFF. The rearrangement uses TRBV18 and TRBJ1-1; D is undetermined. Between the trimmed V and J ends, which lost 6 bases and 1 base, there was a span of 6 bases. This CDR3 contains 12 residues. Germline CDR1 reads KGHSH; CDR2 reads LQKENI.

The chain recombines TRBV2 with TRBJ2-3; TRBD1 matches at 7 bases. Germline CDR1 reads SNHLY; CDR2 reads FYNNEI. Trimming cost V 5 bases and J 1 base; bases outside gene matches: 3. This CDR3 contains 14 residues. The CDR3 reads CASSSGQGTDTQYF. The CDR3 DNA reads as TGTGCCAGCAGTTCCGGACAGGGCACAGATACGCAGTATTTT. Full variable domain (outside the CDR3, taken from reference TRBV2 and TRBJ2-3): EPEVTQTPSHQVTQMGQEVILRCVPISNHLYFYWYRQILGQKVEFLVSFYNNEISEKSEIFDDQFSVERPDGSNFTLKIRSTKLEDSAMYFCASSSGQGTDTQYFGPGTRLTVL.